Below are 5 T cell receptor beta chains sequenced from a single sample in a study of T cell changes during pregnancy in multiple sclerosis. The table came from immunoSEQ multiplex PCR; TCRdb's copy has only in-frame clones and leaves some out. The sample comprises about 55,000 clones, about nine tenths of which are singletons, and roughly 0.54% rests with the top ten. The specimen comprised CD4+ T cells from peripheral blood mononuclear cells, sampled in the first trimester of pregnancy. The receptors shown here come from a female donor with multiple sclerosis, enrolled in a pregnancy study.

V is TRBV10-3 and J is TRBJ2-3; TRBD1 agrees at 12 bases. Per germline, CDR1 ENHRY and CDR2 SYGVKD. The V and J ends lost 2 bases and 7 bases, in that order; junction bases with no gene match: 7. This CDR3 contains 16 residues. The CDR3 nucleotides are TGTGCCATCAGTGAGCCCGGGACAGGGGGCGTATATACGCAGTATTTT. Translating it yields CAISEPGTGGVYTQYF.

The V and J genes are TRBV29-1 and TRBJ1-2, with TRBD1 matching 11 bases. The CDR3 loop spans 14 amino acids. Germline lookup yields CDR1 SQVTM and CDR2 ANQGSEA. V dropped 2 bases and J dropped 7; count of bases not matched to a gene: 6. CDR3 sequence reads: CSVENRDRGVGYTF. The CDR3 coding sequence is TGCAGCGTTGAAAACCGGGACAGGGGGGTTGGCTACACCTTC.

The chain employs TRBV27 and TRBJ1-1, with D tentatively TRBD1 (5 bases). Trimming took off 2 bases at V and 6 bases at J, with 10 bases between the two ends. The CDR3 runs to 13 residues. Looked up from germline, CDR1 is MNHEY and CDR2 is SMNVEV (reference sequence). CDR3 sequence: CASSLQGSPEAFF. The CDR3 DNA reads TGTGCCAGCAGTTTACAGGGAAGCCCTGAAGCTTTCTTT.

The genes are TRBV6-4 and TRBJ2-5; 8 nucleotides agree with TRBD1. The J segment lost 4 bases and the V segment lost 7 bases, leaving 8 bases of the junction unmatched. This CDR3 is built from 14 residues. Looked up from germline, CDR1 is MRHNA and CDR2 is SNTAGT. CDR3 bases: TGTGCCAGCACCAACCAGGGGGCTCGAGAGACCCAGTACTTC. This gives the protein CASTNQGARETQYF.

V gene TRBV2 combines with J gene TRBJ1-2, with 7 positions matching TRBD1. Per germline, CDR1 SNHLY and CDR2 FYNNEI. V gave up 7 bases and J gave up 4 bases; unmatched junction bases: 9. The CDR3 is 14 amino acids. CDR3 sequence (DNA): TGTGCCAGCATCGAGGGACAGTACCGCTATGGCTACACCTTC. As protein: CASIEGQYRYGYTF.